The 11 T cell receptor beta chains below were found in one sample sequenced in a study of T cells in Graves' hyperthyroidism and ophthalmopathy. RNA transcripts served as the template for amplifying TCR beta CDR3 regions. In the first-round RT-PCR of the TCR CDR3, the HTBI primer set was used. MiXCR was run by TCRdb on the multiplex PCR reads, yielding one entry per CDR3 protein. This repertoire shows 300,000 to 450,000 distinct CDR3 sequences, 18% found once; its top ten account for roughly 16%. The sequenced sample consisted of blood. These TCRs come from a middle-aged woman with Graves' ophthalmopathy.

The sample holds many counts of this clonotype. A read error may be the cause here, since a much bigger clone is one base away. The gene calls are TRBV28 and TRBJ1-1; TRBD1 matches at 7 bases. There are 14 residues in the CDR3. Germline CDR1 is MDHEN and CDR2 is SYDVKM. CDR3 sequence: CASALGTGDTEALF. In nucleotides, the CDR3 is TGTGCCAGCGCTCTTGGAACAGGGGACACTGAAGCTCTCTTT.

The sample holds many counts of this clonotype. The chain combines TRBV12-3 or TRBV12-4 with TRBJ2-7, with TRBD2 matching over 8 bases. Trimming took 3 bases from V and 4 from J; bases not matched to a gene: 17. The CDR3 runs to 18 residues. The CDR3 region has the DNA TGTGCCAGCAGTTTTCCCCAAAACGGGGGGGACTATCTTTACGAGCAGTACTTC. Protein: CASSFPQNGGDYLYEQYF.

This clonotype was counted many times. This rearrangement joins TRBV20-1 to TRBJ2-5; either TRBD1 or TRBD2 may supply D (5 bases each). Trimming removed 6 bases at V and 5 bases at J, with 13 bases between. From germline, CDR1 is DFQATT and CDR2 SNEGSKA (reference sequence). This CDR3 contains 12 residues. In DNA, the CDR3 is TGCAGTGCGACCGGGACCTTGGAGACCCAGTACTTC. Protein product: CSATGTLETQYF.

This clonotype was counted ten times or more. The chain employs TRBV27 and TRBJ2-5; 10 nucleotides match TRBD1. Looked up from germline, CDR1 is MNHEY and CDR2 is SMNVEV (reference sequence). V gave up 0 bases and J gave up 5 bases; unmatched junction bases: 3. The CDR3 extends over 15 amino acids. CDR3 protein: CASSLSWDRGETQYF. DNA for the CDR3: TGTGCCAGCAGTTTATCGTGGGACAGGGGTGAGACCCAGTACTTC.

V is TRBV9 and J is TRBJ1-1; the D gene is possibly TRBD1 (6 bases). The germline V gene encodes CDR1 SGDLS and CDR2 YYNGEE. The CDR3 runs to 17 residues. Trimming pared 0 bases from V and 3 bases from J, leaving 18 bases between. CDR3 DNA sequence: TGTGCCAGCAGCGTAGCGGGGGGCGGTGCTGTGGACACTGAAGCTTTCTTT. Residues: CASSVAGGGAVDTEAFF.

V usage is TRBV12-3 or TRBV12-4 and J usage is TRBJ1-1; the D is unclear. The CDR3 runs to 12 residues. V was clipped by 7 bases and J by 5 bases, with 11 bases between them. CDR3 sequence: CASTGSRTEAFF. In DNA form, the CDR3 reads TGTGCCAGCACCGGAAGTAGAACTGAAGCTTTCTTT.

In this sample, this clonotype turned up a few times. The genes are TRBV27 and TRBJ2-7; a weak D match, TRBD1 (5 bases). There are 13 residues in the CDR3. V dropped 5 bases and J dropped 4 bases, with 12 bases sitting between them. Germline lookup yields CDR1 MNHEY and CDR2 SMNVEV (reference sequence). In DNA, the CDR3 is TGTGCCAGCAGTCCAGGGTCGTTGTACGAGCAGTACTTC. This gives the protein CASSPGSLYEQYF.

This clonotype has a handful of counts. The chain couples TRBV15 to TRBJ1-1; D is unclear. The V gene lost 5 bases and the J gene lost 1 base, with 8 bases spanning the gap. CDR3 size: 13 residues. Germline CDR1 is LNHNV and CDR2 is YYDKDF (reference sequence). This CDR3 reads CATSDKENTEAFF. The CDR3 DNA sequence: TGTGCCACCAGCGACAAGGAGAACACTGAAGCTTTCTTT.

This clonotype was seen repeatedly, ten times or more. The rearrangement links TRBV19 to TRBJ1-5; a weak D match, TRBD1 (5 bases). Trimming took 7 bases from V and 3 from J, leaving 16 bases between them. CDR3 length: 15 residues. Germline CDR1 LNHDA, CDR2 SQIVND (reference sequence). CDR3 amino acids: CASKGYGAINQPQHF. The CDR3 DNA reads TGTGCCAGTAAGGGCTACGGGGCCATCAATCAGCCCCAGCATTTT. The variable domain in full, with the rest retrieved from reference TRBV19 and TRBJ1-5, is DGGITQSPKYLFRKEGQNVTLSCEQNLNHDAMYWYRQDPGQGLRLIYYSQIVNDFQKGDIAEGYSVSREKKESFPLTVTSAQKNPTAFYLCASKGYGAINQPQHFGDGTRLSIL.

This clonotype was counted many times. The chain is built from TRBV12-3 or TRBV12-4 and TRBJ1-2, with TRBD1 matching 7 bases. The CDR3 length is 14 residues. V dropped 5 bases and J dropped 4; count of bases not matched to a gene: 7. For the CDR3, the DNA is TGTGCCAGCAGTCAAAGACAGGGAAGCTATGGCTACACCTTC. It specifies CASSQRQGSYGYTF.

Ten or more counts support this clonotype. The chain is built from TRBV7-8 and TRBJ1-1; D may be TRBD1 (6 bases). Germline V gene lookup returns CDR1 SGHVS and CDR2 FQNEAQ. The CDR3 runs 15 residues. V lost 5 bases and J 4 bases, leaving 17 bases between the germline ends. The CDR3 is CASSPPRGHLTEAFF. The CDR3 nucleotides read TGTGCCAGCAGCCCCCCCCGGGGACACCTCACTGAAGCTTTCTTT. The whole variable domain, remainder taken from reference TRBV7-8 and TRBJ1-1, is GAGVSQSPRYKVAKRGQDVALRCDPISGHVSLFWYQQALGQGPEFLTYFQNEAQLDKSGLPSDRFFAERPEGSVSTLKIQRTQQEDSAVYLCASSPPRGHLTEAFFGQGTRLTVV.